One sample yielded the 6 T cell receptor beta chains listed below, sequenced in a study of CD8 T cells in ankylosing spondylitis (dated by TCRdb to about 2017). The method behind the library was 5' RACE. The listed sequencing device is Illumina HiSeq 2500. TCRdb passed the public sequencing reads through fastp at Q25 and MiXCR, retaining productive beta sequences. Each entry merges the rows of one CDR3 protein and shows their most common DNA and genes. Present in this sample are 130,000 or so distinct CDR3 sequences, 7% of which were seen just once. 12% of the sample is taken by the ten largest. The sequenced sample was blood, either unsorted or a sorted T cell fraction (not recorded which). The receptor source for this set is a male donor with ankylosing spondylitis or in good health (not recorded which).

This clonotype was found a few times. The V gene is TRBV20-1, the J gene TRBJ1-2, with no clear D. Trimming shortened V by 1 base and J by 5 bases, and 2 bases separated the two germline ends. Per germline, CDR1 DFQATT and CDR2 SNEGSKA (reference sequence). The CDR3 covers 10 residues. The CDR3 sequence is CSARVYGYTF. The CDR3 DNA is TGCAGTGCTAGAGTATATGGCTACACCTTC.

This clonotype has a count of ten or more. The gene calls are TRBV7-2 and TRBJ2-7; TRBD2 agrees at 11 bases. This CDR3 has 18 residues. Trimming removed 2 bases from V and 4 bases from J; junction bases left unmatched: 13. Looked up from germline, CDR1 is SGHTA and CDR2 is FQGNSA. The CDR3 loop is CASSLHASGRMGSYEQYF. For the CDR3, the DNA is TGTGCCAGCAGCTTACACGCTAGCGGGAGGATGGGATCGTACGAGCAGTACTTC. Together with reference TRBV7-2 and TRBJ2-7, the CDR3 gives the full variable domain: GAGVSQSPSNKVTEKGKDVELRCDPISGHTALYWYRQSLGQGLEFLIYFQGNSAPDKSGLPSDRFSAERTGGSVSTLTIQRTQQEDSAVYLCASSLHASGRMGSYEQYFGPGTRLTVT.

This clonotype was counted at least ten times. The rearrangement uses TRBV7-9 and TRBJ2-1; the D gene could be TRBD1 or TRBD2 (5 bases each). The CDR3 runs 16 residues. V was clipped by 2 bases and J by 3 bases, with 14 bases between them. The germline gives CDR1 SEHNR, CDR2 FQNEAQ (reference sequence). The CDR3 nucleotides read TGTGCCAGCAGCTTAAAAACAGCGAGGGGCTACAATGAGCAGTTCTTC. Its translation: CASSLKTARGYNEQFF.

This clonotype has at least ten counts. The V call is TRBV10-3, the J call TRBJ1-5; D perhaps matches TRBD1 (5 bases). The V end was cut by 0 bases, the J end by 7 bases, with 7 bases between. Germline CDR1 is ENHRY and CDR2 is SYGVKD. CDR3 length equals 13 residues. The CDR3, as DNA: TGTGCCATCAGTGAGTCGGGGGGGCAGCCCCAGCATTTT. Amino acids: CAISESGGQPQHF.

This clonotype was counted at least ten times. The chain links TRBV24-1 to TRBJ2-2, with no clear D. V was cut by 3 bases and J by 7 bases, with 14 bases left in between. Germline loops: CDR1 KGHDR, CDR2 SFDVKD. The CDR3 has 15 residues. CDR3 in amino acids: CATSDPTNRVGELFF. CDR3 bases: TGTGCCACCAGTGATCCAACAAACCGCGTCGGGGAGCTGTTTTTT.

This clonotype was seen only a few times. The chain has TRBV30 and TRBJ2-1; 9 bases are a match to TRBD2. With V trimmed by 3 bases and J by 2 bases, 2 bases remained unmatched. The CDR3 runs to 14 residues. Germline CDR1 GTSNPN, CDR2 SVGIG (reference sequence). The CDR3 here is CAWRTSGAYNEQFF. CDR3 DNA: TGTGCCTGGAGGACTAGCGGAGCCTACAATGAGCAGTTCTTC.